This T cell receptor (beta chain) comes out of a study of T cell responses to AZD1222 COVID-19 vaccine (dated by TCRdb to the early 2020s). With respect to the entire study: Because spike-specific TCR depth and breadth did not differ between the two schedules, AZD1222 recipients who got a second dose at roughly 4 weeks were pooled with those who got a second dose at roughly 12 weeks. A total of about 250 trial participants underwent TCR sequencing, of whom 200 to 220 had received two doses of AZD1222 and roughly 26 had received two doses of the MenACWY control vaccine. Trial participants were enrolled by age into subgroups of 18-55, 56-69 and 70-plus years, and around 150, 28 and 57 TCR-sequenced participants, respectively, were included in these subgroups.

What this sample's time point label stands for: baseline before first vaccination. Vaccinee samples were obtained from the UK trials COV001 and COV002, which included a single-blind randomized controlled phase 2/3 trial of AZD1222 (ChAdOx1 nCoV-19) in healthy adults. Trial participant PBMC samples were collected at day 0 and day 28 after the second dose for TCRbeta chain sequencing. The CDR3 regions of human TCRbeta chains were subjected to immunosequencing. The study's processing was this. TCRs in the repertoires were compared against a reference library of SARS-CoV-2-specific TCRs that had been generated with the MIRA antigen-specificity platform. Breadth was defined as the fraction of unique TCRs that were SARS-CoV-2-associated, and depth was defined as the fraction of total T cells that were SARS-CoV-2-associated. Using the MIRA data, every spike-specific TCR was mapped to the spike region that the TCR reacted to and assigned to either a CD4 or a CD8 class. Log10-transformed breadth and depth values were compared by one-way ANOVA with Sidak's multiple comparisons tests. The clones in this table, taken by TCRdb from immuneACCESS, are in-frame only. Not every clone is retained; where verified, under half of the shortfall comes from an unresolved V gene, and the cause of the rest is unknown. The V and J calls and clone size are taken from that table; D and trimming were inferred from the DNA. The sample table lists 120,000 or so clones, around 92% of them with a count of one. The ten most abundant clones make up about 14% of the sample.

The germline V and J ends show losses of 1 base and 8 bases respectively, and no gene match explains 16 bases of the junction. Its CDR3 holds 18 amino acids, cysteine through phenylalanine. Solely the CDR3 DNA is kept, with 54 bases framed from the first base. In the germline V gene (reference sequence), CDR1 corresponds to SEHNR and CDR2 to FQNEAQ. The paper's findings and limits, for the study overall: The whole spike protein was spanned by vaccine-associated CD4 TCRs, and dominant responses were seen in regions 160-218 and 743-854. Reportedly, almost half of the unique spike-specific TCRs recognized epitopes lying outside the regions that are mutated in the B.1.351 and B.1.1.7 variants. In the small 56-69-year group, the increase in depth fell short of significance, most likely because of low power. Conclusions about previously exposed vaccinees are limited because only six or seven AZD1222 recipients were SARS-CoV-2 seropositive at baseline. Because no day 14 peak-response samples were available, repertoires were characterized only after the peak T cell response. Spike-specific TCR breadth and depth rose significantly after two AZD1222 doses compared with day 0 and with MenACWY recipients. Participants were mostly white British and included more females than males, and it was suggested by the authors that clonal diversity may have been underestimated.

Concerning this clone itself: Its antigen is unknown. There are no base qualities to consult, and no much larger clone falls within one base.

The input for sequencing was peripheral blood, taken on day 0 of AZD1222 vaccination. The rearrangement joined TRBV7-9 to TRBJ1-4; 7 middle bases align to TRBD1. This clonotype was obtained from an adult in good health. The DNA reads TGTGCCAGCAGCTTAGTCTTTCGGACAGGCTCCAACCTGGAAAAACTGTTTTTT. Its product reads: CASSLVFRTGSNLEKLFF.